The next 14 T cell receptor beta chains were all read from a single sample in a study of T cell changes during pregnancy in multiple sclerosis. Assay used: immunoSEQ multiplex PCR; TCRdb lists only in-frame clones, some missing. This table has approximately 61,000 clones, roughly 88% appearing once. Source: peripheral blood, taken in the first trimester of pregnancy. The receptors come from a female donor with multiple sclerosis, enrolled in a pregnancy study.

The chain employs TRBV27 and TRBJ1-6, with 11 nucleotides matching TRBD1. This CDR3 spans 15 amino acids. Germline V gene lookup returns CDR1 MNHEY and CDR2 SMNVEV (reference sequence). V shed 5 bases, J shed 9 bases, and the junction held 6 bases outside the gene matches. CDR3 amino acids: CASSLGTGGTSPLHF. CDR3 bases: TGTGCCAGCAGTCTCGGGACAGGGGGAACTTCACCCCTCCACTTT.

This chain connects TRBV7-9 to TRBJ2-1; the match to TRBD1 covers 11 bases. V shed 1 base and J 1 base; nucleotides not matched to a gene: 0. The CDR3 spans 16 residues. In germline, CDR1 is SEHNR, CDR2 FQNEAQ (reference sequence). In nucleotides, the CDR3 is TGTGCCAGCAGCTTAGGGGACAGGGGGTCCTACAATGAGCAGTTCTTC. It yields the protein CASSLGDRGSYNEQFF.

The genes are TRBV27 and TRBJ2-2; D is unresolved. Germline V gene sequence: CDR1 MNHEY, CDR2 SMNVEV (reference sequence). V dropped 2 bases and J dropped 6 bases, with 4 bases sitting between them. This CDR3 is built from 12 residues. The CDR3: CASSLIAGELFF. In DNA form, the CDR3 reads TGTGCCAGCAGTTTAATAGCCGGGGAGCTGTTTTTT.

A few counts support this clone. This rearrangement joins TRBV5-1 to TRBJ1-1, with TRBD1 matching 8 bases. This CDR3 has 14 residues. With V trimmed by 4 bases and J by 1 base, 3 bases remained unmatched. Germline values: CDR1 SGHRS, CDR2 YFSETQ. The CDR3 sequence is CASSMDRANTEAFF. The CDR3 DNA is TGCGCCAGCAGCATGGACAGGGCGAACACTGAAGCTTTCTTT.

The rearrangement uses TRBV27 and TRBJ1-2; 7 positions match TRBD1. CDR1 is MNHEY and CDR2 is SMNVEV in the germline V gene (reference sequence). The CDR3 is 16 amino acids. Unmatched junction bases numbered 9, after V lost 1 base and J lost 4 bases. The CDR3 region has the DNA TGTGCCAGCAGTTTATTGGGGACAGCCCGCTCCTATGGCTACACCTTC. Encoded protein: CASSLLGTARSYGYTF.

The V gene is TRBV5-1, the J gene TRBJ2-7; 10 nucleotides line up with TRBD1. This CDR3 spans 15 amino acids. Germline V gene sequence: CDR1 SGHRS, CDR2 YFSETQ. V lost 4 bases, J lost 5 bases, and 9 bases stayed unmatched. The chain's CDR3 is CASSNRGTGVNEQYF. CDR3 DNA: TGCGCCAGCAGCAACCGCGGGACAGGGGTCAACGAGCAGTACTTC.

The V and J genes are TRBV5-1 and TRBJ2-5; D is possibly TRBD2 (7 bases). The CDR3 loop spans 16 amino acids. CDR1 is SGHRS and CDR2 is YFSETQ in the germline V gene. V shed 0 bases and J shed 1 base, with 13 bases lying between them. The CDR3 nucleotides are TGCGCCAGCAGCTTGGAGGTAGGGGGGGTCCAAGAGACCCAGTACTTC. Translation gives CASSLEVGGVQETQYF.

This chain uses TRBV7-3 with TRBJ1-3, with D perhaps TRBD1 (5 bases). The CDR3 contains 16 residues. CDR1 and CDR2 (germline): SGHTA, FQGTGA. V was shortened by 4 bases and J by 0 bases, with 13 bases between the two germline ends. The CDR3 bases are TGTGCCAGCAGCTCCGAGCGGGGGAGCTCTGGAAACACCATATATTTT. Residues: CASSSERGSSGNTIYF.

The rearrangement joins TRBV4-2 to TRBJ2-2; possible D gene TRBD1, 5 bases. Germline lookup yields CDR1 LGHNA and CDR2 YNFKEQ. V was pared by 1 base and J by 3 bases, with 6 bases between. The CDR3 is made up of 14 amino acids. In nucleotides, the CDR3 is TGTGCCAGCAGCCAAGTCAGGGACACCGGGGAGCTGTTTTTT. It codes for CASSQVRDTGELFF.

J is TRBJ2-7 and V is TRBV13; perhaps TRBD1 as D (6 bases). The CDR3 spans 14 residues. The germline CDR1 and CDR2 sequences are PRHDT and FYEKMQ (reference sequence). Trimming stripped 2 bases from V and 2 bases from J, with 10 bases between. DNA for the CDR3: TGTGCCAGCAGCTTAATTGCAGGGGCCTACGAGCAGTACTTC. This encodes CASSLIAGAYEQYF.

This chain uses TRBV5-1 with TRBJ2-7, with TRBD1 matching over 8 bases. In germline, CDR1 is SGHRS, CDR2 YFSETQ. The CDR3 length is 14 residues. The ends lost 2 bases at V and 0 bases at J; junction bases unmatched: 1. The CDR3 DNA follows: TGCGCCAGCAGCTTAGGACAGGGCTCCTACGAGCAGTACTTC. It is translated as CASSLGQGSYEQYF.

The chain uses TRBV4-2 and TRBJ1-5; 7 nucleotides agree with TRBD1. V lost 4 bases to trimming and J lost 7 bases; unmatched junction nucleotides: 7. CDR1 and CDR2 (germline): LGHNA, YNFKEQ. CDR3 length: 14 residues. The CDR3, as DNA: TGTGCCAGCAGCCCTGACAGGGAGAACCAGCCCCAGCATTTT. Protein sequence: CASSPDRENQPQHF.

V usage is TRBV7-2 and J usage is TRBJ2-7; 9 bases map to TRBD2. V dropped 2 bases and J dropped 6; count of bases not matched to a gene: 11. Germline CDR1 reads SGHTA; CDR2 reads FQGNSA. The CDR3 is made up of 16 amino acids. CDR3 loop: CASSLLAGGPPGEQYF. CDR3 nucleotide sequence: TGTGCCAGCAGCTTACTGGCGGGAGGGCCTCCGGGCGAGCAGTACTTC. The full variable domain, its missing parts supplied by reference TRBV7-2 and TRBJ2-7, is GAGVSQSPSNKVTEKGKDVELRCDPISGHTALYWYRQSLGQGLEFLIYFQGNSAPDKSGLPSDRFSAERTGGSVSTLTIQRTQQEDSAVYLCASSLLAGGPPGEQYFGPGTRLTVT.

The V call is TRBV14, the J call TRBJ2-7; 7 nucleotides align to TRBD1. The V and J ends lost 4 bases and 5 bases, in that order; junction bases with no gene match: 11. The CDR3 runs 15 residues. CDR1 is SGHDN and CDR2 is FVKESK in the germline V gene. CDR3 coding DNA: TGTGCCAGCAGCCGACAGGGAACTGGGATCGACGAGCAGTACTTC. Its protein product is CASSRQGTGIDEQYF.